A single sample gave rise to the 7 T cell receptor beta chains below, sequenced in a study of T cells in Graves' hyperthyroidism and ophthalmopathy. Regions amplified from RNA transcripts were the TCR beta CDR3 regions. A set of HTBI primers served as the primers for a first-round RT-PCR of the TCR CDR3. From the multiplex PCR reads, TCRdb called clonotypes with MiXCR, one entry per CDR3 protein. The sample contains a few hundred thousand distinct CDR3 sequences, roughly 50% of which appear only once. The sequencing sample was made of peripheral blood or thyroid tissue (not recorded which). These receptors were obtained from a woman aged 18 to 35 with Graves' hyperthyroidism.

V usage is TRBV7-9 and J usage is TRBJ2-2; D uncertain. V lost 6 bases to trimming and J lost 5 bases, with 10 bases between them. Germline values: CDR1 SEHNR, CDR2 FQNEAQ (reference sequence). This CDR3 comprises 13 residues. CDR3 protein: CASSPPWTGELFF. Here the CDR3 DNA reads TGTGCCAGCAGTCCTCCTTGGACCGGGGAGCTGTTTTTT.

A few counts support this clonotype. The chain couples TRBV6-6 to TRBJ1-5, with D possibly TRBD1 on 6 matching bases. Germline CDR1 MNHNY, CDR2 SVGAGI (reference sequence). The CDR3 sequence is 17 residues long. V was shortened by 6 bases and J by 2 bases, with 20 bases between the two germline ends. DNA for the CDR3: TGTGCCAGCAGGGCTCATGGAGGGGGGAGCGGCAATCAGCCCCAGCATTTT. Translation gives CASRAHGGGSGNQPQHF.

There are a few counts of this clonotype. The chain has TRBV2 and TRBJ1-3; TRBD1 matches at 7 bases. The junction had 1 base not matched to a gene; V was cut back by 2 bases and J by 0 bases. This CDR3 has 15 residues. Per germline, CDR1 SNHLY and CDR2 FYNNEI. The CDR3 sequence is CASSERGLSGNTIYF. In DNA form, the CDR3 reads TGTGCCAGCAGTGAAAGGGGGCTCTCTGGAAACACCATATATTTT.

This clonotype occurred many times. CDR3 in DNA: TGTGCCACCGGGACAGGGGAATACGAGCAGTACTTC. The encoded protein is CATGTGEYEQYF. This chain uses TRBV10-3 with TRBJ2-7; TRBD1 agrees at 10 bases. Per germline, CDR1 ENHRY and CDR2 SYGVKD. The J segment lost 4 bases and the V segment lost 10 bases, leaving 4 bases of the junction unmatched. This CDR3 has 12 amino acids.

The genes are TRBV2 and TRBJ1-6; D is undetermined. CDR3 length: 15 amino acids. Looked up from germline, CDR1 is SNHLY and CDR2 is FYNNEI. Trimming took 5 bases from V and 7 from J, leaving 15 bases between them. This CDR3 reads CASSLSPAGNSPLHF. The CDR3 bases are TGTGCCAGCAGTTTATCCCCCGCTGGGAATTCACCCCTCCACTTT.

About this clonotype itself: Mismatch with germline at one junction end may stem from a read error. The rearrangement uses TRBV10-3 and TRBJ1-1; tentatively, D is TRBD1 (5 bases). Germline lookup yields CDR1 ENHRY and CDR2 SYGVKD. The CDR3 has 13 residues. Here the CDR3 DNA reads TGTGCCAGCAGTGTCGCAGGGATCGGTGAAGCTTCCTTT. This gives the protein CASSVAGIGEASF.

The chain recombines TRBV7-9 with TRBJ1-2, with 10 bases fitting TRBD1. Germline assignment: CDR1 SEHNR and CDR2 FQNEAQ (reference sequence). This CDR3 is built from 14 residues. Trimming at V came to 5 bases and at J to 3 bases, leaving 3 bases not matched to a gene. The CDR3 sequence is CASSPDRGDYGYTF. The CDR3 DNA follows: TGTGCCAGCAGCCCGGACAGGGGGGACTATGGCTACACCTTC.